The 13 T cell receptor beta chains reported below all come from one sample, sequenced in a study of T cell changes during pregnancy in multiple sclerosis. Libraries were prepared by immunoSEQ multiplex PCR; TCRdb keeps only in-frame clonotypes and omits some of them. This table has tens of thousands of clones, approximately 91% appearing once. Sequencing used PBMCs, obtained in the first trimester of pregnancy. Source of these receptors: a female donor in good health, serving as a control in a pregnancy study. Some clones in this sample may be carry-over from other donors' samples.

In this sample, this clone turned up once. The chain recombines TRBV7-2 with TRBJ2-1; 9 bases agree with TRBD2. Trimming took 5 bases from V and 5 from J; bases not matched to a gene: 10. From germline, CDR1 is SGHTA and CDR2 FQGNSA. CDR3 length: 16 amino acids. The CDR3 DNA reads as TGTGCCAGCAGCCCGCGGTCGCGACTAGCGGACAATGAGCAGTTCTTC. Translation gives CASSPRSRLADNEQFF. The complete variable domain, with remaining parts taken from reference TRBV7-2 and TRBJ2-1, reads GAGVSQSPSNKVTEKGKDVELRCDPISGHTALYWYRQSLGQGLEFLIYFQGNSAPDKSGLPSDRFSAERTGGSVSTLTIQRTQQEDSAVYLCASSPRSRLADNEQFFGPGTRLTVL.

This chain links TRBV7-9 with TRBJ2-2; 12 nucleotides match TRBD2. Germline V gene data show CDR1 as SEHNR and CDR2 as FQNEAQ (reference sequence). The ends lost 4 bases at V and 4 bases at J; junction bases unmatched: 4. CDR3 length equals 16 residues. CDR3 protein: CASSSSGRGSTGELFF. The CDR3 bases are TGTGCCAGCAGCTCTAGCGGGAGGGGGAGCACCGGGGAGCTGTTTTTT. Based on the CDR3 plus reference TRBV7-9 and TRBJ2-2, the full variable domain is DTGVSQNPRHKITKRGQNVTFRCDPISEHNRLYWYRQTLGQGPEFLTYFQNEAQLEKSRLLSDRFSAERPKGSFSTLEIQRTEQGDSAMYLCASSSSGRGSTGELFFGEGSRLTVL.

The chain couples TRBV19 to TRBJ1-2; 8 bases agree with TRBD1. Unmatched junction bases numbered 7, after V lost 7 bases and J lost 0 bases. CDR3 length: 15 amino acids. Per the germline V gene, CDR1 is LNHDA and CDR2 is SQIVND (reference sequence). In DNA, the CDR3 is TGTGCCAGTACGCGACAGGGGTTAGCTAACTATGGCTACACCTTC. This encodes CASTRQGLANYGYTF.

The J gene is TRBJ2-7, the V gene TRBV18; 7 nucleotides agree with TRBD1. The CDR3 is made up of 15 amino acids. Losses at the gene ends were 5 bases for V and 3 bases for J; bases not matched to a gene: 10. CDR1 is KGHSH and CDR2 is LQKENI in the germline V gene. The CDR3: CASSTTGVSIYEQYF. As DNA, the CDR3 is TGTGCCAGCTCAACCACAGGGGTTTCTATCTACGAGCAGTACTTC.

The chain links TRBV29-1 to TRBJ2-7, with 7 bases identical to TRBD2. The CDR3 is made up of 12 amino acids. The germline V gene encodes CDR1 SQVTM and CDR2 ANQGSEA. Trimming removed 6 bases from V and 6 bases from J; junction bases left unmatched: 8. The DNA of the CDR3 is TGCAGCGTCTGGGGGGGAGGGAGCGAGCAGTACTTC. As protein: CSVWGGGSEQYF.

CDR3 amino acids: CASSTPTSGGSYEQYF. The CDR3 nucleotides read TGTGCCAGCAGTACCCCGACTAGCGGGGGGTCCTACGAGCAGTACTTC. The chain joins TRBV28 to TRBJ2-7; TRBD2 matches at 13 bases. V shed 5 bases, J shed 1 base, and the junction held 5 bases outside the gene matches. Germline values: CDR1 MDHEN, CDR2 SYDVKM. This CDR3 is 16 amino acids long.

The rearrangement links TRBV7-2 to TRBJ2-2; D is unclear. The CDR3 has 14 amino acids. Trimming removed 1 base at V and 4 bases at J, with 7 bases between. Germline lookup yields CDR1 SGHTA and CDR2 FQGNSA. CDR3 sequence: CASSLVTVTGELFF. The CDR3 region has the DNA TGTGCCAGCAGCTTAGTTACGGTCACCGGGGAGCTGTTTTTT. Drawing the rest from reference TRBV7-2 and TRBJ2-2, the complete variable domain is GAGVSQSPSNKVTEKGKDVELRCDPISGHTALYWYRQSLGQGLEFLIYFQGNSAPDKSGLPSDRFSAERTGGSVSTLTIQRTQQEDSAVYLCASSLVTVTGELFFGEGSRLTVL.

The J gene is TRBJ2-7, the V gene TRBV16, with a weak D call TRBD1 (6 bases). There are 15 residues in the CDR3. Germline V lookup: CDR1 KGHSY, CDR2 FQNENV. Trimming removed 4 bases at V and 2 bases at J, with 15 bases between. The CDR3 DNA sequence: TGTGCCAGCAGCCTATACAGGGACCAACCCTACGAGCAGTACTTC. Translation gives CASSLYRDQPYEQYF.

The rearrangement joins TRBV18 to TRBJ1-2; 12 bases map to TRBD1. CDR1 is KGHSH and CDR2 is LQKENI in the germline V gene. The CDR3 has 16 amino acids. The J segment lost 3 bases and the V segment lost 2 bases, leaving 4 bases of the junction unmatched. The CDR3 region is CASSPGTGGFDYGYTF. For the CDR3, the DNA is TGTGCCAGCTCACCAGGGACAGGGGGCTTCGACTATGGCTACACCTTC. Variable domain in full (rest from reference TRBV18 and TRBJ1-2): NAGVMQNPRHLVRRRGQEARLRCSPMKGHSHVYWYRQLPEEGLKFMVYLQKENIIDESGMPKERFSAEFPKEGPSILRIQQVVRGDSAAYFCASSPGTGGFDYGYTFGSGTRLTVV.

The chain carries TRBV28 and TRBJ2-7; 11 bases match TRBD2. This CDR3 has 14 residues. With V trimmed by 10 bases and J by 7 bases, 12 bases remained unmatched. Germline assignment: CDR1 MDHEN and CDR2 SYDVKM. The CDR3 sequence is CATQLTTSGVEQYF. The CDR3, as DNA: TGTGCCACCCAGCTCACGACTAGCGGGGTTGAGCAGTACTTC.

This clone was detected only once. The CDR3 is CASGQGSGVGGNEKLFF. The CDR3 DNA sequence: TGCGCCAGCGGACAGGGTTCGGGGGTTGGCGGCAATGAAAAACTGTTTTTT. This chain connects TRBV5-1 to TRBJ1-4; 8 bases line up with TRBD1. The CDR3 runs to 17 residues. Trimming took 7 bases from V and 5 from J; bases not matched to a gene: 16. Germline lookup yields CDR1 SGHRS and CDR2 YFSETQ.

The CDR3 reads CASSGIAGVEDTQYF. In DNA form, the CDR3 reads TGTGCCAGCAGCGGGATAGCGGGGGTTGAAGATACGCAGTATTTT. The chain uses TRBV5-6 and TRBJ2-3; 9 nucleotides line up with TRBD2. This CDR3 comprises 15 residues. Trimming removed 4 bases from V and 5 bases from J; junction bases left unmatched: 8. Germline-derived CDR1 and CDR2 are SGHDT and YYEEEE. Variable domain in full (rest from reference TRBV5-6 and TRBJ2-3): DAGVTQSPTHLIKTRGQQVTLRCSPKSGHDTVSWYQQALGQGPQFIFQYYEEEERQRGNFPDRFSGHQFPNYSSELNVNALLLGDSALYLCASSGIAGVEDTQYFGPGTRLTVL.

The genes are TRBV29-1 and TRBJ1-2, with 7 bases that match TRBD1. V lost 7 bases to trimming and J lost 6 bases; unmatched junction nucleotides: 5. The V gene's germline CDR1 is SQVTM and CDR2 ANQGSEA. The CDR3 length is 11 residues. DNA for the CDR3: TGCAGCGGACTGACAGGGAATGGCTACACCTTC. Translating gives CSGLTGNGYTF.